Described below is a single TCR beta chain sequence and its context. The data originate from a study of shared clonotypes between healthy human individuals. The naive CD8 subset, CD45RO-negative cells positively selected for CCR7, excluded terminally differentiated effector memory CD45RA+ cells. This CDR3 region has 19 residues. Germline V lookup: CDR1 SGDLS, CDR2 YYNGEE. The V end was cut by 2 bases, the J end by 4 bases, with 25 bases between. Generated by immunoSEQ multiplex PCR, the TCRdb table keeps only in-frame clones and is missing some. The table records under 850,000 clones, 90% to 95% of them present only once.

This chain joins TRBV9 and TRBJ2-1; maybe TRBD2 (5 bases). The source of this sequence is a young man in good health. Source material: naive CD8+ T cells sorted from blood. For the CDR3, the DNA is TGTGCCAGCAGCGTGGAGGTAGCCGACACTCCAATTGATTACAATGAGCAGTTCTTC. As protein: CASSVEVADTPIDYNEQFF.